This T cell receptor (beta chain) is from a study of blood T cells in healthy people across ages. The study's findings and limits: When set beside aged donors, long-lived donors presented more naive CD4+ cells and higher diversity.

A second about 6 to 12 cycle PCR used barcoded and J-beta primers. TCRdb itself ran the 5' RACE reads through MiXCR, one entry per CDR3 protein. The table has 780,000 or so distinct CDR3 sequences, around 50% seen once. Concerning this clonotype itself: Its cognate antigen is unknown.

Losses at the gene ends were 1 base for V and 1 base for J; bases not matched to a gene: 14. The CDR3 is 21 amino acids. The germline CDR1 and CDR2 sequences are SGHAT and FQDESV (reference sequence). V gene TRBV11-1 combines with J gene TRBJ2-1; TRBD2 matches 12 bases. The TCR was taken from a man aged 40-49 years in good health. The sample taken for sequencing was blood. The CDR3 sequence is CASSLVGASGGARGSYNEQFF. The CDR3 bases are TGTGCCAGCAGCTTAGTAGGGGCTAGCGGGGGGGCCAGGGGATCCTACAATGAGCAGTTCTTC.